Below are 21 T cell receptor beta chains sequenced from a single sample in a study of OX40 agonist ivuxolimab in advanced cancers. The assay was immunoSEQ multiplex PCR, and TCRdb's table has in-frame clones only and misses some. The sample has 20,000 or so clones; about 90% are singletons. Specimen: CD4+ or CD8+ T cells sorted from blood, collected in a trial of the OX40 agonist ivuxolimab. The source of these receptors is an adult with an advanced solid tumor such as melanoma, head and neck, liver or kidney cancer.

This chain joins TRBV28 and TRBJ2-5, with unresolved D. V lost 3 bases and J lost 4, with 9 bases in between. The CDR3 totals 13 residues. Germline V gene data show CDR1 as MDHEN and CDR2 as SYDVKM. The CDR3 loop is CASSFVRRETQYF. The CDR3 bases are TGTGCCAGCAGTTTCGTTAGACGAGAGACCCAGTACTTC.

The J gene is TRBJ2-5, the V gene TRBV27; the D gene is possibly TRBD1 (6 bases). This CDR3 has 16 residues. Trimming took 6 bases from V and 2 from J, leaving 19 bases between them. The germline gives CDR1 MNHEY, CDR2 SMNVEV (reference sequence). In nucleotides, the CDR3 is TGTGCCAGCAGGCCGTTAGGGGGATATGGGCAAGAGACCCAGTACTTC. It specifies CASRPLGGYGQETQYF.

This chain uses TRBV7-9 with TRBJ1-2; TRBD1 agrees at 7 bases. CDR1 is SEHNR and CDR2 is FQNEAQ in the germline V gene (reference sequence). Trimming at V came to 2 bases and at J to 4 bases, leaving 7 bases not matched to a gene. CDR3 length equals 15 residues. CDR3 region: CASSLLLGQLYGYTF. In nucleotides, the CDR3 is TGTGCCAGCAGCTTATTATTGGGACAGCTCTATGGCTACACCTTC.

V usage is TRBV6-6 and J usage is TRBJ2-2; D ambiguous. CDR3 length: 15 residues. The germline V gene has CDR1 MNHNY and CDR2 SVGAGI (reference sequence). V lost 5 bases to trimming and J lost 1 base, with 11 bases between them. CDR3 loop: CASSPIGLNTGELFF. The CDR3 coding sequence is TGTGCCAGCAGTCCAATAGGATTGAACACCGGGGAGCTGTTTTTT.

The rearrangement joins TRBV18 to TRBJ1-4; no clear D. Germline values: CDR1 KGHSH, CDR2 LQKENI. The V end was cut by 2 bases, the J end by 2 bases, with 9 bases between. The CDR3 runs to 15 residues. In DNA form, the CDR3 reads TGTGCCAGCTCACCAGCCGGGGTCACTAATGAAAAACTGTTTTTT. Translated, it gives CASSPAGVTNEKLFF.

This clone was seen a few times. The V gene is TRBV5-4, the J gene TRBJ2-5, with a possible D match to TRBD2 (5 bases). Germline CDR1 is SGHNT and CDR2 is YYREEE (reference sequence). This CDR3 has 14 residues. The V gene lost 4 bases and the J gene lost 5 bases, with 15 bases spanning the gap. This CDR3 is CASSPSPDSETQYF. The DNA of the CDR3 is TGTGCCAGCAGCCCGTCTCCGGACTCGGAGACCCAGTACTTC.

The genes are TRBV27 and TRBJ2-1; D might be TRBD2 (6 bases). The CDR3 is made up of 12 amino acids. From germline, CDR1 is MNHEY and CDR2 SMNVEV (reference sequence). The ends were cut back, 6 bases at V and 7 bases at J, with 10 bases in the middle. CDR3 bases: TGTGCCAGCAGCCAGACTAGTAATGAGCAGTTCTTC. Encoded protein: CASSQTSNEQFF.

This sequence joins TRBV7-9 and TRBJ2-2; no definite D call. CDR1 SEHNR and CDR2 FQNEAQ come from the germline V gene (reference sequence). CDR3 length: 12 amino acids. V was pared by 1 base and J by 5 bases, with 2 bases between. For the CDR3, the DNA is TGTGCCAGCAGCTTAGGAACCGGGGAGCTGTTTTTT. Translation: CASSLGTGELFF.

This clone was recorded only once. The V and J genes are TRBV7-9 and TRBJ2-1; TRBD2 agrees at 7 bases. The CDR3 is made up of 13 amino acids. The ends lost 5 bases at V and 4 bases at J; junction bases unmatched: 2. From germline, CDR1 is SEHNR and CDR2 FQNEAQ (reference sequence). In DNA, the CDR3 is TGTGCCAGCAGCACGGGACTATACAATGAGCAGTTCTTC. Protein sequence: CASSTGLYNEQFF.

The chain has TRBV4-3 and TRBJ2-6; perhaps TRBD1 as D (5 bases). The V end lost 8 bases, the J end lost 4 bases, and 12 bases lay between the germline ends. Per the germline V gene, CDR1 is LGHNA and CDR2 is YSLEER. CDR3 length equals 14 residues. DNA of the CDR3: TGCGCCAGCGGGGTCCAGGGAGGGGCCAACGTCCTGACTTTC. The encoded protein is CASGVQGGANVLTF.

The V and J genes are TRBV4-3 and TRBJ2-1; 8 bases agree with TRBD2. The CDR3 sequence is 17 residues long. CDR1 LGHNA and CDR2 YSLEER come from the germline V gene. Trimming took 1 base from V and 5 from J; bases not matched to a gene: 10. The CDR3, as DNA: TGCGCCAGCAGCCAAGTTCTCCTAGCGGGTAACGACAATGAGCAGTTCTTC. Its translation: CASSQVLLAGNDNEQFF.

V usage is TRBV19 and J usage is TRBJ2-2; no firm D call. The V and J ends lost 5 bases and 4 bases respectively, with 23 bases between them. The germline V gene encodes CDR1 LNHDA and CDR2 SQIVND (reference sequence). The CDR3 covers 18 residues. The CDR3 region is CASSSLRARRTSTGELFF. As DNA, the CDR3 is TGTGCCAGTAGTTCTCTAAGGGCGCGGCGCACCTCCACCGGGGAGCTGTTTTTT.

The chain combines TRBV6-5 with TRBJ1-5; possibly TRBD1 for D (5 bases). There are 15 residues in the CDR3. The ends were cut back, 6 bases at V and 0 bases at J, with 12 bases in the middle. Germline assignment: CDR1 MNHEY and CDR2 SVGAGI. CDR3 coding DNA: TGTGCCAGCAGCCAACGGGGGGATAGCAATCAGCCCCAGCATTTT. Its protein product is CASSQRGDSNQPQHF.

This sequence joins TRBV5-6 and TRBJ1-1; D is ambiguous. The CDR3 spans 13 residues. Germline CDR1 reads SGHDT; CDR2 reads YYEEEE. Trimming cost V 2 bases and J 4 bases, with 9 bases left between them. CDR3 amino acids: CASSFFTVTEAFF. In DNA form, the CDR3 reads TGTGCCAGCAGCTTTTTCACTGTCACTGAAGCTTTCTTT. Full variable domain (rest looked up from reference TRBV5-6 and TRBJ1-1): DAGVTQSPTHLIKTRGQQVTLRCSPKSGHDTVSWYQQALGQGPQFIFQYYEEEERQRGNFPDRFSGHQFPNYSSELNVNALLLGDSALYLCASSFFTVTEAFFGQGTRLTVV.

The sample holds a few counts of this clone. The CDR3 DNA follows: TGTGCCAGCAGCGTAGCTACGGGGCAGCCCACTGAAGCTTTCTTT. Its translation: CASSVATGQPTEAFF. The chain employs TRBV9 and TRBJ1-1, with D perhaps TRBD1 (5 bases). Germline loops: CDR1 SGDLS, CDR2 YYNGEE. The CDR3 runs 15 residues. The germline V and J ends were trimmed by 0 bases and 4 bases, with 13 bases remaining between them.

This clone was counted between two and nine times. The V and J genes are TRBV19 and TRBJ2-7, with TRBD2 matching 12 bases. The CDR3 spans 15 residues. The germline V gene has CDR1 LNHDA and CDR2 SQIVND (reference sequence). J lost 3 bases, V lost 4 bases, and 4 bases had no gene match. The CDR3 loop reads CASSTGLAGIYEQYF. For the CDR3, the DNA is TGTGCCAGTAGTACCGGACTAGCGGGGATCTACGAGCAGTACTTC.

V gene TRBV4-1 combines with J gene TRBJ2-1, with D uncertain. CDR3 size: 11 residues. Germline CDR1 reads MGHRA; CDR2 reads YSYEKL. Between the trimmed V and J ends, which lost 4 bases and 7 bases, there was a span of 5 bases. CDR3 in amino acids: CASSLGNEQFF. The CDR3 DNA reads as TGCGCCAGCAGCCTGGGTAATGAGCAGTTCTTC.

This clone was recorded once. V gene TRBV5-6 combines with J gene TRBJ1-3; D gene ambiguous. There are 16 residues in the CDR3. V lost 3 bases, J lost 0 bases, and 13 bases lay in between. CDR1 and CDR2 from the germline V gene are SGHDT and YYEEEE. CDR3 sequence: CASSSAELSSGNTIYF. CDR3 nucleotides: TGTGCCAGCAGCTCTGCCGAGTTAAGCTCTGGAAACACCATATATTTT.

This clone has only one observation. The genes are TRBV19 and TRBJ2-1; no clear D gene. This CDR3 has 16 residues. V was pared by 10 bases and J by 0 bases, with 19 bases between. Germline V gene data show CDR1 as LNHDA and CDR2 as SQIVND (reference sequence). The CDR3 DNA follows: TGTGCCACCCCCCAGTCGGCGGTTTGCTCCTACAATGAGCAGTTCTTC. Amino acids: CATPQSAVCSYNEQFF.

The chain's CDR3 is CASSQEGALYGYTF. The CDR3 DNA sequence: TGCGCCAGCAGCCAAGAAGGGGCCCTATATGGCTACACCTTC. The chain carries TRBV4-1 and TRBJ1-2, with a weak D call TRBD1 (5 bases). V shed 0 bases and J shed 5 bases, with 10 bases lying between them. The length of the CDR3 is 14 residues. Germline V gene sequence: CDR1 MGHRA, CDR2 YSYEKL.

V gene TRBV11-2 combines with J gene TRBJ2-7; maybe TRBD1 (5 bases). The CDR3 contains 13 residues. Trimming stripped 1 base from V and 3 bases from J, with 7 bases between. Germline loops: CDR1 SGHAT, CDR2 FQNNGV. The CDR3 sequence: CASSLGDSYEQYF. As DNA, the CDR3 is TGTGCCAGCAGCTTAGGTGACAGCTACGAGCAGTACTTC.